Below are 27 T cell receptor beta chains sequenced from a single sample in a study of OX40 agonist ivuxolimab in advanced cancers. TCRdb keeps only in-frame clones here, not all; method: immunoSEQ multiplex PCR. The data contain around 40,000 clones, roughly four fifths of them singletons. The starting material was CD4+ or CD8+ T cells sorted from blood, obtained in a trial of the OX40 agonist ivuxolimab. The receptors were sampled from an adult with an advanced solid tumor such as melanoma, head and neck, liver or kidney cancer.

This clone showed up just a few times. V gene TRBV5-4 combines with J gene TRBJ1-6; D possibly corresponds to TRBD1 (5 bases). V lost 1 base to trimming and J lost 9 bases, with 14 bases between them. The CDR3 length is 15 residues. Germline V gene data show CDR1 as SGHNT and CDR2 as YYREEE (reference sequence). The CDR3 DNA follows: TGTGCCAGCAGCTTGTCGGCCAGGGTGGCTTCACCCCTCCACTTT. Translated, it gives CASSLSARVASPLHF.

With respect to this clone: An end of the junction does not agree with germline; a read error may underlie this. The J gene is TRBJ1-4, the V gene TRBV5-1; weak D call: TRBD1 (6 bases). The CDR3 runs 15 residues. Germline V CDR1 and CDR2: SGHRS, YFSETQ. The CDR3 region has the DNA TGCGTCAGCAGCTTCGGGGGCAGGGGTGATGAAAAACTGTTTTTT. This gives the protein CVSSFGGRGDEKLFF.

The sample holds one count of this clone. The chain carries TRBV7-8 and TRBJ2-2; no firm D call. This CDR3 has 12 residues. Between the trimmed V and J ends, which lost 2 bases and 7 bases, there was a span of 5 bases. Germline values: CDR1 SGHVS, CDR2 FQNEAQ. As DNA, the CDR3 is TGTGCCAGCAGCTTAACCCACGGGGAGCTGTTTTTT. Translation gives CASSLTHGELFF.

This chain connects TRBV5-1 to TRBJ1-3; D perhaps matches TRBD1 (6 bases). The germline V and J ends were trimmed by 1 base and 0 bases, with 11 bases remaining between them. Germline CDR1 is SGHRS and CDR2 is YFSETQ. The CDR3 sequence is 16 residues long. CDR3 sequence: CASSLWGASSGNTIYF. The CDR3 nucleotides are TGCGCCAGCAGCTTGTGGGGGGCGAGCTCTGGAAACACCATATATTTT.

This clone was observed a single time. V gene TRBV9 combines with J gene TRBJ1-4; D is ambiguous. Trimming shortened V by 0 bases and J by 3 bases, and 9 bases separated the two germline ends. Looked up from germline, CDR1 is SGDLS and CDR2 is YYNGEE. This CDR3 is 15 amino acids long. The CDR3 here is CASSVAATSNEKLFF. The DNA of the CDR3 is TGTGCCAGCAGCGTAGCGGCTACCTCTAATGAAAAACTGTTTTTT.

This clone was detected only once. The chain uses TRBV11-2 and TRBJ2-1; no clear D. CDR3 length: 15 residues. Germline values: CDR1 SGHAT, CDR2 FQNNGV. Trimming left V 5 bases short and J 12 bases short, with 23 bases between. The CDR3 DNA reads as TGTGCCAGCAGCCCAAACACCGTTACAATCCAATGGCAGTTCTTC. Its protein is CASSPNTVTIQWQFF.

V and J are TRBV7-2 and TRBJ2-3, with 9 positions matching TRBD2. The CDR3 is 15 residues long. In germline, CDR1 is SGHTA, CDR2 FQGNSA. J was trimmed by 1 base and V by 5 bases; bases with no gene match: 4. The CDR3 is CASSQRLAGTDTQYF. For the CDR3, the DNA is TGTGCCAGCAGCCAAAGACTAGCGGGCACAGATACGCAGTATTTT.

The chain is built from TRBV12-5 and TRBJ2-5; D is possibly TRBD2 (6 bases). CDR1 LGHNT and CDR2 FRNRAP come from the germline V gene. V was cut by 6 bases and J by 3 bases, with 14 bases left in between. The CDR3 is made up of 14 amino acids. CDR3 loop: CASGPGLGKETQYF. The CDR3 nucleotides read TGTGCTAGTGGCCCGGGACTGGGCAAAGAGACCCAGTACTTC. Together with reference TRBV12-5 and TRBJ2-5, the CDR3 gives the full variable domain: DARVTQTPRHKVTEMGQEVTMRCQPILGHNTVFWYRQTMMQGLELLAYFRNRAPLDDSGMPKDRFSAEMPDATLATLKIQPSEPRDSAVYFCASGPGLGKETQYFGPGTRLLVL.

This clone was observed a single time. The rearrangement joins TRBV7-2 to TRBJ1-6; possibly TRBD1 for D (5 bases). The V end lost 3 bases, the J end lost 5 bases, and 14 bases lay between the germline ends. From germline, CDR1 is SGHTA and CDR2 FQGNSA. The CDR3 contains 16 residues. CDR3 region: CASSLRGMGNNSPLHF. DNA for the CDR3: TGTGCCAGCAGCTTGCGGGGGATGGGAAATAATTCACCCCTCCACTTT.

The V and J genes are TRBV28 and TRBJ2-7, with D perhaps TRBD2 (5 bases). Between the trimmed V and J ends, which lost 7 bases and 7 bases, there was a span of 14 bases. The germline gives CDR1 MDHEN, CDR2 SYDVKM. This CDR3 region has 12 residues. The CDR3 DNA sequence: TGTGCCAGCACTCAAGGACCGGGGGAGCAGTACTTC. Amino acids: CASTQGPGEQYF.

The V and J genes are TRBV7-2 and TRBJ2-2, with D tentatively TRBD2 (6 bases). Germline CDR1 reads SGHTA; CDR2 reads FQGNSA. The CDR3 has 14 amino acids. The V gene lost 0 bases and the J gene lost 5 bases, with 7 bases spanning the gap. The chain's CDR3 is CASSLAGGTGELFF. The DNA of the CDR3 is TGTGCCAGCAGCTTAGCGGGGGGAACCGGGGAGCTGTTTTTT.

This clone appeared once. J is TRBJ2-3 and V is TRBV21-1; the DNA was not compared with TRBD1, the D call given in the table. TRBV21-1 is designated a pseudogene. This CDR3 is 13 amino acids long. The chain's CDR3 is CASTSQEEDTQYF. The CDR3 DNA is TGTGCCAGCACCAGCCAGGAAGAAGATACGCAGTATTTT.

The chain links TRBV7-9 to TRBJ1-2; 7 bases match TRBD1. The J segment lost 2 bases and the V segment lost 5 bases, leaving 5 bases of the junction unmatched. Germline loops: CDR1 SEHNR, CDR2 FQNEAQ (reference sequence). The CDR3 runs 14 residues. The CDR3 here is CASSLGTENYGYTF. In nucleotides, the CDR3 is TGTGCCAGCAGCCTAGGGACAGAAAACTATGGCTACACCTTC.

The DNA of the CDR3 is TGTGCCAGCAGTTACGCGGGGAGCTCCTACGAGCAGTACTTC. Protein sequence: CASSYAGSSYEQYF. V is TRBV6-5 and J is TRBJ2-7, with D possibly TRBD2 on 6 matching bases. Germline V gives CDR1 MNHEY, CDR2 SVGAGI. The CDR3 totals 14 residues. V shed 2 bases and J shed 0 bases, with 8 bases lying between them.

The V and J genes are TRBV6-5 and TRBJ2-1, with TRBD1 matching 8 bases. Germline assignment: CDR1 MNHEY and CDR2 SVGAGI. Trimming removed 7 bases from V and 8 bases from J; junction bases left unmatched: 13. There are 15 residues in the CDR3. This CDR3 is CASTRDRLTSYEQFF. The CDR3 DNA reads TGTGCCAGCACCAGGGACAGGCTTACTAGTTATGAGCAGTTCTTC.

V gene TRBV6-5 combines with J gene TRBJ2-3; D may be TRBD1 (6 bases). The germline gives CDR1 MNHEY, CDR2 SVGAGI. The CDR3 spans 13 residues. Trimming left V 2 bases short and J 6 bases short, with 9 bases between. CDR3 residues: CASSYTGSDTQYF. CDR3 in DNA: TGTGCCAGCAGTTACACAGGGTCCGATACGCAGTATTTT.

V usage is TRBV19 and J usage is TRBJ2-3, with D possibly being TRBD2 (6 bases). The germline V gene has CDR1 LNHDA and CDR2 SQIVND (reference sequence). V dropped 6 bases and J dropped 1 base, with 14 bases sitting between them. The CDR3 runs to 15 residues. CDR3 coding DNA: TGTGCCAGTAGCCTAGCGCTACAACGCACAGATACGCAGTATTTT. It translates to CASSLALQRTDTQYF.

This chain links TRBV28 with TRBJ1-3; D uncertain. Germline CDR1 reads MDHEN; CDR2 reads SYDVKM. The CDR3 sequence is 14 residues long. The germline V and J ends were trimmed by 2 bases and 4 bases, with 9 bases remaining between them. The CDR3 coding sequence is TGTGCCAGCAGTTTAGTGGAAAAAGGAAACACCATATATTTT. Translating it yields CASSLVEKGNTIYF.

The chain combines TRBV6-1 with TRBJ2-2; D ambiguous. CDR1 MNHNS and CDR2 SASEGT come from the germline V gene. The CDR3 totals 11 residues. The V end lost 8 bases, the J end lost 7 bases, and 8 bases lay between the germline ends. This chain's CDR3 is CASAQIGELFF. The CDR3 coding sequence is TGTGCCAGCGCCCAGATCGGGGAGCTGTTTTTT.

This clone has only one observation. This chain uses TRBV28 with TRBJ2-7, with D maybe TRBD1 (5 bases). The V gene lost 7 bases and the J gene lost 3 bases, with 16 bases spanning the gap. This CDR3 is built from 14 residues. CDR1 is MDHEN and CDR2 is SYDVKM in the germline V gene. The DNA for the CDR3 is TGTGCCAGCAAGTCAGGGCTGGTAGGCTACGAGCAGTACTTC. It yields the protein CASKSGLVGYEQYF.

V and J are TRBV18 and TRBJ1-3; D ambiguous. V gave up 2 bases and J gave up 2 bases, with 10 bases separating them. The CDR3 is 15 amino acids. The germline V gene has CDR1 KGHSH and CDR2 LQKENI. The CDR3 DNA sequence: TGTGCCAGCTCACCAGGGGTTACAGCTGGAAACACCATATATTTT. Translation gives CASSPGVTAGNTIYF.

The chain links TRBV19 to TRBJ1-5; TRBD1 matches at 9 bases. Germline CDR1 LNHDA, CDR2 SQIVND (reference sequence). CDR3 size: 14 residues. With V trimmed by 6 bases and J by 3 bases, 3 bases remained unmatched. In nucleotides, the CDR3 is TGTGCCAGTAGGGGACAGGGTTTCAATCAGCCCCAGCATTTT. It is translated as CASRGQGFNQPQHF.

The chain carries TRBV28 and TRBJ2-7, with D perhaps TRBD2 (7 bases). This CDR3 spans 15 amino acids. The germline V gene encodes CDR1 MDHEN and CDR2 SYDVKM. V was trimmed by 8 bases and J by 4 bases, leaving 21 bases between them. CDR3 DNA sequence: TGTGCCAGCTGGGGGGGCTGGCGGGGAGTATACGAGCAGTACTTC. It yields the protein CASWGGWRGVYEQYF. Full variable domain (outside the CDR3, taken from reference TRBV28 and TRBJ2-7): DVKVTQSSRYLVKRTGEKVFLECVQDMDHENMFWYRQDPGLGLRLIYFSYDVKMKEKGDIPEGYSVSREKKERFSLILESASTNQTSMYLCASWGGWRGVYEQYFGPGTRLTVT.

J is TRBJ2-2 and V is TRBV5-4, with TRBD2 as a possible D gene (7 bases). Germline V lookup: CDR1 SGHNT, CDR2 YYREEE (reference sequence). This CDR3 region has 17 residues. Trimming removed 2 bases at V and 7 bases at J, with 21 bases between. CDR3 sequence: CASSLLQGLTVIGELFF. The CDR3 bases are TGTGCCAGCAGCTTACTACAGGGACTAACAGTGATCGGGGAGCTGTTTTTT.

V gene TRBV11-2 combines with J gene TRBJ2-2; possibly TRBD2 for D (5 bases). The V gene lost 2 bases and the J gene lost 0 bases, with 10 bases spanning the gap. Germline lookup yields CDR1 SGHAT and CDR2 FQNNGV. The CDR3 contains 16 residues. The CDR3 region has the DNA TGTGCCAGCAGCTTAATACGCGGGTCGAACACCGGGGAGCTGTTTTTT. Its protein product is CASSLIRGSNTGELFF. The full variable domain, its missing parts supplied by reference TRBV11-2 and TRBJ2-2, is EAGVAQSPRYKIIEKRQSVAFWCNPISGHATLYWYQQILGQGPKLLIQFQNNGVVDDSQLPKDRFSAERLKGVDSTLKIQPAKLEDSAVYLCASSLIRGSNTGELFFGEGSRLTVL.

V gene TRBV9 combines with J gene TRBJ1-5; D remains ambiguous. The CDR3 is 13 amino acids. CDR1 is SGDLS and CDR2 is YYNGEE in the germline V gene. Trimming stripped 1 base from V and 3 bases from J, with 5 bases between. CDR3 in amino acids: CASSVTLNQPQHF. The CDR3 DNA reads as TGTGCCAGCAGCGTAACTCTCAATCAGCCCCAGCATTTT.

This chain links TRBV28 with TRBJ2-5; D is tentatively TRBD1 or TRBD2 (5 bases each). V lost 10 bases and J lost 0, with 21 bases in between. The CDR3 is made up of 16 amino acids. From germline, CDR1 is MDHEN and CDR2 SYDVKM. The CDR3 DNA reads as TGTGCCACCGCTTTGGGGGTAAACAGGTACCAAGAGACCCAGTACTTC. This codes for CATALGVNRYQETQYF.